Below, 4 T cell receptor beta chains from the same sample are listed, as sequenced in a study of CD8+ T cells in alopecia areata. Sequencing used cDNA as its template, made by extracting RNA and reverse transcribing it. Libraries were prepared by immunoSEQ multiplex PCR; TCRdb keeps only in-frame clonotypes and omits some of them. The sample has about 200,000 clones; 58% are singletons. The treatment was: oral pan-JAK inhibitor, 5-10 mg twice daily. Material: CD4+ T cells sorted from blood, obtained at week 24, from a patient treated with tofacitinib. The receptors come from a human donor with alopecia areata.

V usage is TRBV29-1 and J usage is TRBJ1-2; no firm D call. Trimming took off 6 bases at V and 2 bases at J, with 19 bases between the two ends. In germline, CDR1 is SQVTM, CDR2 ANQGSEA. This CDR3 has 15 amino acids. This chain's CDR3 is CSVRRNMARNYGYTF. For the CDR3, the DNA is TGCAGCGTCCGGCGCAATATGGCTCGGAACTATGGCTACACCTTC.

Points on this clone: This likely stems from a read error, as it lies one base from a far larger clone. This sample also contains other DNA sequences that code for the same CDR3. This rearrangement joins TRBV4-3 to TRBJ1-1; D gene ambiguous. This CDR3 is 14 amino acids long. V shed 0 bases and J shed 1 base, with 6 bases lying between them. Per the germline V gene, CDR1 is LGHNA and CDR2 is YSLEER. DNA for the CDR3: TGCGCCAGCAGCCAAGACTTCGAGAACACTGAAGCTTTCTTT. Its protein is CASSQDFENTEAFF.

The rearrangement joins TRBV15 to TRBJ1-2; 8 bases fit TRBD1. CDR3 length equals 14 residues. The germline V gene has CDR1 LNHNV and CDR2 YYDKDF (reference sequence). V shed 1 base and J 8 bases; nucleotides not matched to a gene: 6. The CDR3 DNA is TGTGCCACCAGCAGAGCCTCGACAGGGGCGGGCTACACCTTC. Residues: CATSRASTGAGYTF.

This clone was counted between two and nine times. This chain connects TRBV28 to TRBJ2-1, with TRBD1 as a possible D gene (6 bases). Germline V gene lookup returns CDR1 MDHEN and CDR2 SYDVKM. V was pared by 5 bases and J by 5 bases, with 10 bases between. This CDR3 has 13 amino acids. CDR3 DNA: TGTGCCAGCAGTCCTGGGACACACAATGAGCAGTTCTTC. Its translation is CASSPGTHNEQFF.